This is a list of T cell receptor beta chains from one sample in a study of CD8+ T cells in alopecia areata. Generated by immunoSEQ multiplex PCR, the TCRdb table keeps only in-frame clones and is missing some. The sample lists about 140,000 clones, 40% to 55% occurring once. Sequenced material: CD4+ T cells sorted from blood, taken at week 0. The receptors were sampled from a human donor with alopecia areata. CDR3s include the opening cysteine and the closing phenylalanine or tryptophan. D genes are given only for firm matches. Some rows have no size entry. The others give once, few or many, or a class for an expanded clone.

v_gene: TRBV7-3; d_gene: NA; abundance: NA; j_gene: TRBJ2-7; CDR3aa: CASSSTGSYEQYF; CDR3nt: TGTGCCAGCAGCTCTACAGGTTCCTACGAGCAGTACTTC
v_gene: TRBV11-2; d_gene: TRBD1; abundance: few; j_gene: TRBJ1-2; CDR3aa: CASSLDRGRGSGYTF; CDR3nt: TGTGCCAGCAGCTTAGATCGGGGCAGGGGGTCTGGCTACACCTTC
v_gene: TRBV19; d_gene: NA; abundance: few; j_gene: TRBJ2-7; CDR3aa: CASSIRHRLIYEQYF; CDR3nt: TGTGCCAGTAGTATCCGTCACAGGCTGATCTACGAGCAGTACTTC
v_gene: TRBV18; d_gene: NA; abundance: once; j_gene: TRBJ2-1; CDR3aa: CASSPPTGREEQFF; CDR3nt: TGTGCCAGCTCACCTCCGACAGGGCGGGAAGAGCAGTTCTTC
v_gene: TRBV27; d_gene: TRBD2; abundance: few; j_gene: TRBJ2-1; CDR3aa: CASGSLATSYNEQFF; CDR3nt: TGTGCCAGCGGATCACTAGCGACCTCCTACAATGAGCAGTTCTTC
v_gene: TRBV9; d_gene: NA; abundance: NA; j_gene: TRBJ2-7; CDR3aa: CASSVGTASYEQYF; CDR3nt: TGTGCCAGCAGCGTTGGGACCGCGTCCTACGAGCAGTACTTC
v_gene: TRBV2; d_gene: NA; abundance: NA; j_gene: TRBJ1-1; CDR3aa: CASSPQTEAFF; CDR3nt: TGTGCCAGCAGTCCCCAGACTGAAGCTTTCTTT
v_gene: TRBV27; d_gene: TRBD2; abundance: NA; j_gene: TRBJ2-1; CDR3aa: CASSLWGSGRKMEFF; CDR3nt: TGTGCCAGCAGTTTATGGGGTAGCGGGAGAAAAATGGAGTTCTTC
v_gene: TRBV6-5; d_gene: NA; abundance: NA; j_gene: TRBJ2-1; CDR3aa: CASSYSGAAPYNEQFF; CDR3nt: TGTGCCAGCAGTTACTCCGGAGCGGCACCCTACAATGAGCAGTTCTTC
v_gene: TRBV5-4; d_gene: TRBD1; abundance: NA; j_gene: TRBJ1-1; CDR3aa: CASTRQGLGTEAFF; CDR3nt: TGTGCCAGCACCAGACAGGGGCTGGGCACTGAAGCTTTCTTT
v_gene: TRBV30; d_gene: NA; abundance: NA; j_gene: TRBJ2-7; CDR3aa: CAWSVGTMKYF; CDR3nt: TGTGCCTGGAGCGTCGGGACAATGAAGTACTTC
v_gene: TRBV11-2; d_gene: NA; abundance: NA; j_gene: TRBJ2-7; CDR3aa: CASSLDQTYEQYF; CDR3nt: TGTGCCAGCAGCTTAGACCAGACCTACGAGCAGTACTTC
v_gene: TRBV29-1; d_gene: NA; abundance: NA; j_gene: TRBJ2-1; CDR3aa: CSVEFTGVGSDEQFF; CDR3nt: TGCAGCGTTGAATTTACAGGGGTCGGGAGCGATGAGCAGTTCTTC
v_gene: TRBV7-2; d_gene: TRBD2; abundance: NA; j_gene: TRBJ2-1; CDR3aa: CASSLRGRGSYNEQFF; CDR3nt: TGTGCCAGCAGCCTTCGGGGGAGGGGCTCCTACAATGAGCAGTTCTTC
v_gene: TRBV9; d_gene: NA; abundance: NA; j_gene: TRBJ2-1; CDR3aa: CASSVRLGDYNEQFF; CDR3nt: TGTGCCAGCAGCGTAAGATTGGGTGACTACAATGAGCAGTTCTTC
v_gene: TRBV9; d_gene: NA; abundance: NA; j_gene: TRBJ2-5; CDR3aa: CASNLEGLLGETQYF; CDR3nt: TGTGCCAGCAACCTTGAGGGACTCTTAGGAGAGACCCAGTACTTC
v_gene: TRBV5-1; d_gene: NA; abundance: NA; j_gene: TRBJ2-2; CDR3aa: CASSLTGGELFF; CDR3nt: TGCGCCAGCAGCTTGACAGGCGGGGAGCTGTTTTTT
v_gene: TRBV5-1; d_gene: NA; abundance: NA; j_gene: TRBJ2-1; CDR3aa: CASSLSEGTYNEQFF; CDR3nt: TGCGCCAGCAGCTTGAGCGAGGGGACCTACAATGAGCAGTTCTTC
v_gene: TRBV29-1; d_gene: NA; abundance: NA; j_gene: TRBJ2-5; CDR3aa: CSVEGHGYQETQYF; CDR3nt: TGCAGCGTTGAGGGGCACGGGTACCAAGAGACCCAGTACTTC
v_gene: TRBV19; d_gene: TRBD1; abundance: NA; j_gene: TRBJ1-5; CDR3aa: CASSPGTGLSNQPQHF; CDR3nt: TGTGCCAGTAGTCCCGGGACAGGTTTGAGCAATCAGCCCCAGCACTTT
v_gene: TRBV25-1; d_gene: NA; abundance: NA; j_gene: TRBJ2-5; CDR3aa: CATLRTDQETQYF; CDR3nt: TGTGCCACCCTGAGGACAGACCAAGAGACCCAGTACTTC
v_gene: TRBV6-6; d_gene: NA; abundance: few; j_gene: TRBJ2-7; CDR3aa: CASVGPRWEQYF; CDR3nt: TGTGCCAGCGTGGGGCCGCGTTGGGAGCAGTACTTC
v_gene: TRBV6-4; d_gene: NA; abundance: NA; j_gene: TRBJ1-4; CDR3aa: CASSDDEGVGEKLFF; CDR3nt: TGTGCCAGCAGTGACGATGAGGGGGTGGGAGAAAAACTGTTTTTT
v_gene: TRBV7-9; d_gene: NA; abundance: NA; j_gene: TRBJ2-3; CDR3aa: CASSQQAGSWDTQYF; CDR3nt: TGTGCCAGCAGCCAACAGGCGGGGAGTTGGGATACGCAGTATTTT
v_gene: TRBV9; d_gene: TRBD1; abundance: few; j_gene: TRBJ1-1; CDR3aa: CASSAGQATEAFF; CDR3nt: TGTGCCAGCAGCGCTGGACAGGCGACTGAAGCTTTCTTT
v_gene: TRBV29-1; d_gene: NA; abundance: few; j_gene: TRBJ2-3; CDR3aa: CSVELIHGTDTQYF; CDR3nt: TGCAGCGTTGAACTCATCCACGGCACAGATACGCAGTATTTT
v_gene: TRBV30; d_gene: NA; abundance: NA; j_gene: TRBJ2-7; CDR3aa: CAWGGWPEAYEQYF; CDR3nt: TGTGCCTGGGGGGGGTGGCCTGAGGCCTACGAGCAGTACTTC
v_gene: TRBV4-1; d_gene: TRBD1; abundance: few; j_gene: TRBJ1-5; CDR3aa: CASSQELGTAFGNQPQHF; CDR3nt: TGCGCCAGCAGCCAGGAGCTCGGGACAGCCTTTGGCAATCAGCCCCAGCATTTT
v_gene: TRBV6-1; d_gene: NA; abundance: NA; j_gene: TRBJ2-4; CDR3aa: CASSEPSSYAKNIQYF; CDR3nt: TGTGCCAGCAGTGAACCCAGTAGCTATGCCAAAAACATTCAGTACTTC
v_gene: TRBV29-1; d_gene: TRBD2; abundance: few; j_gene: TRBJ2-3; CDR3aa: CSVVARGGLQRGTDTQYF; CDR3nt: TGCAGCGTTGTCGCCCGGGGGGGTCTTCAGCGGGGCACAGATACGCAGTATTTT
v_gene: TRBV6-5; d_gene: NA; abundance: NA; j_gene: TRBJ2-1; CDR3aa: CASSYSGRNEQFF; CDR3nt: TGTGCCAGCAGTTACTCGGGACGCAATGAGCAGTTCTTC
v_gene: TRBV5-6; d_gene: TRBD1; abundance: few; j_gene: TRBJ2-7; CDR3aa: CASSWGQTGYEQYF; CDR3nt: TGTGCCAGCAGCTGGGGACAGACGGGCTACGAGCAGTACTTC
v_gene: TRBV15; d_gene: NA; abundance: NA; j_gene: TRBJ1-5; CDR3aa: CATSRDFSNQPQHF; CDR3nt: TGTGCCACCAGCAGAGACTTTAGCAATCAGCCCCAGCATTTT